The clone carrying this T cell receptor (beta chain) turned up a few times. Its antigen is undetermined. Using a J-beta primer mix together with a sample-barcoded 5' primer, a second PCR was run for about 7 to 12 cycles. Carrying 12 random nucleotides, a template-switch adaptor labeled each individual cDNA molecule. Each CDR3 protein gets one entry after TCRdb re-called the 5' RACE reads with MiXCR. Of around 1,500,000 distinct CDR3 sequences listed, roughly 28% were seen once; the top ten hold about 8%. This entry is derived from a study of blood T cells in healthy people across ages. Each sample provided at least 6 micrograms of extracted total RNA. This CDR3 has 13 amino acids. CDR1 is SQVTM, CDR2 ANQGSEA, per germline. Deletions cut 5 bases from V and 3 bases from J, with 13 bases between. The study, taken as a whole, reports: Diversity estimates drawn from one million T cells were deemed underestimates.

V and J are TRBV29-1 and TRBJ1-2; no clear D. The source of this sequence is a woman younger than 45 in good health. The source material was blood. The CDR3 bases are TGCAGCGTTACCGCTGAGGAACACTATGGCTACACCTTC. Encoded protein: CSVTAEEHYGYTF.